The present T cell receptor beta chain was sequenced within a study of identical twins. Regarding the study as a whole: Beta out-of-frame sequences displayed a weaker excess of sharing between twins. Insertions were reduced in abundant cord blood beta clonotypes but not in memory repertoires.

J was trimmed by 8 bases and V by 0 bases; bases with no gene match: 2. Germline loops: CDR1 SGHRS, CDR2 YFSETQ. The CDR3 loop spans 13 amino acids. This clonotype was seen ten or more times. Its specificity is not known. After template switching added a universal primer site, the resulting cDNA carried unique molecular identifiers. TCRdb reprocessed the 5' RACE reads via MiXCR and lists one record per CDR3 protein. The sample lists about 570,000 distinct CDR3 sequences, 9% to 10% occurring once. Everyone who gave samples was a healthy Caucasian. These data also featured in a second study, about yellow fever vaccine responses in identical twins.

This TCR was sampled from a woman aged 18-29 years in good health. The sample consisted of PBMCs. The chain carries TRBV5-1 and TRBJ2-1; TRBD1 aligns across 7 bases. The CDR3 loop is CASSLGQGDEQFF. In nucleotides, the CDR3 is TGCGCCAGCAGCTTGGGACAGGGAGATGAGCAGTTCTTC.